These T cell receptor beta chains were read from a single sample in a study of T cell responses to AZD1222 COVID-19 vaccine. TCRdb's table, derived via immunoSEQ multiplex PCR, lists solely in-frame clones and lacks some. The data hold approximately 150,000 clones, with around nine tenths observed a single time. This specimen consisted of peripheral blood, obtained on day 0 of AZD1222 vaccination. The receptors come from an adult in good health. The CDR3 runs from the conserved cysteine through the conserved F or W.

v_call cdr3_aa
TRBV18 CASSPPAGAREQYF
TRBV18 CASSSSDSSYGYTF
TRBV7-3 CASSTGLDNSPLHF
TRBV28 CASSLKGPGVIDTQYF
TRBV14 CASSQEPSGGGNEQFF
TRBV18 CASSPRDQETQYF
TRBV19 CASSRDRGSGELFF
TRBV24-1 CATSASDRGLTIEQFF
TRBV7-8 CASSGGGGQGLNEQYF
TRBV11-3 CASSTPGQGGNEQFF
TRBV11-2 CASSLWTGEGTEAFF
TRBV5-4 CASSLGSRDWATEAFF
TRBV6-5 CASIRVDGSYNEQFF
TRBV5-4 CASSLAGENTGELFF
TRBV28 CASRQTRFNSPLHF
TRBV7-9 CASSLTSGEGDTQYF
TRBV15 CATSGSPDFGNTIYF
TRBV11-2 CASSGGGRNEQYF
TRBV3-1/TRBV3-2 CASSHRGGGDNEQFF
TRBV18 CASSLVWGQETQYF
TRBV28 CASGRGDSSENTIYF
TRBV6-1 CASSEALWGTDSNQPQHF
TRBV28 CASSRTVLYEQFF
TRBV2 CASRSLTGLVALNEQFF
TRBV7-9 CASSLWARSSNNEQFF
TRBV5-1 CASSRTPGVGETQYF
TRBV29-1 CSVEGWDTDTQYF
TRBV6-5 CASSTQGGQPQHF
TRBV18 CASSPPIGNTEAFF
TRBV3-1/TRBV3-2 CASSQGGPTPLHF
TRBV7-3 CASSPKGGRAPETQYF
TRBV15 CATLPIRELYNEQFF
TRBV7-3 CAVNSGRADTQYF
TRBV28 CASNTGRGANVLTF
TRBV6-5 CASRETGRAKNIQYF
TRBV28 CASSWDRYTGELFF
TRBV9 CASSVGGDTGELFF
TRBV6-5 CASSQGTYGYTF
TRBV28 CASSRGQGREKLFF
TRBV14 CASSQDASREDLTGELFF
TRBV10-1 CASSGPTGGGRCPDTQYF
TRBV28 CASSLDSGRRNSPLHF
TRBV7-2 CASSLQQENTGELFF
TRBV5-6 CASSVTTGGYTGELFF
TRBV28 CASSLNRGTGRNNQPQHF
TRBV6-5 CASSYNQVNNEQFF
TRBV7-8 CASSPQSEKLFF
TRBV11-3 CASSQRQGDTGELFF
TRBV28 CASRWKGNYGYTF
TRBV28 CASSTSYNEQFF
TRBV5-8 CASSPGQGTGFANTGELFF
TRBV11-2 CASSLSGAGGQPQHF
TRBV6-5 CAIERGIEQYF
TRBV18 CASSAGQGDYNEQFF
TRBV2 CASSVLRGYEQYF
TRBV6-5 CASSYRHPSNYEQYF
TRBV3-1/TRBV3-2 CASSQVSGSVDEQYF
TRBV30 CAWSETGGIPGTQYF
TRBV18 CASSPPGLAGPNTGELFF
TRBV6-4 CASSVWGGGTDTQYF